This T cell receptor (beta chain) emerged from a study of cytomegalovirus exposure and HLA in healthy donors. Study conclusions and caveats: Cytomegalovirus association was assigned to over 150 TCR beta chains.

PCR involved 60 Vbeta and 13 Jbeta primers. Assay: immunoSEQ multiplex PCR; the TCRdb copy retains only in-frame clones and omits some. The table shows roughly 160,000 clones, with over 75% occurring only once. This clone showed up just a few times. Antigen: not known. The germline gives CDR1 SGHNT, CDR2 YYREEE (reference sequence). Trimming left V 0 bases short and J 8 bases short, with 8 bases between. This CDR3 has 12 amino acids. The TCR was taken from a man between 18 and 35 years old in good health and CMV-seropositive. The chain joins TRBV5-4 to TRBJ1-2; D unclear. The sample comprised PBMCs. CDR3 in amino acids: CASSLAEVGYTF. The CDR3, as DNA: TGTGCCAGCAGCTTGGCGGAGGTGGGCTACACCTTC. Looking up the rest from reference TRBV5-4 and TRBJ1-2 gives the full variable domain: ETGVTQSPTHLIKTRGQQVTLRCSSQSGHNTVSWYQQALGQGPQFIFQYYREEENGRGNFPPRFSGLQFPNYSSELNVNALELDDSALYLCASSLAEVGYTFGSGTRLTVV.